This TCR beta chain was obtained from a study of blood T cell repertoires in COVID-19 (dated by TCRdb to 2018 to 2020). For the wider study: The collaborator samples originated in the United States, Italy and Spain and spanned the acute and convalescent phases of COVID-19. The material from the prospective study consisted of cDNA or gDNA derived from T cells, B-cell-depleted T cells, or PBMCs. The dataset comprised deeply sampled blood TCRbeta repertoires from subjects exposed to, actively infected with, or recovered from COVID-19. The repertoires were made available in a free public database intended to serve as a resource for research on the immune response to SARS-CoV-2. The samples were drawn from the first 160 participants of the ongoing ImmuneRACE study and from some 1,300 subjects provided by 6 global collaborators. A de-identified subject ID, COVID-19 status, age in years and sex were almost always included in the sample metadata. HLA class I and class II types, where available, came from metadata supplied by the sample provider rather than from assay-based typing.

The immunoSEQ Assay, a bias-controlled multiplex PCR, was used to amplify TCRbeta CDR3 regions from genomic DNA. The paper's data handling went like this. The number of nucleated cells in each sample was estimated from the amplification of reference gene primers within the assay. To quantify the absolute abundance of each unique TCRbeta CDR3 rearrangement, sequence reads were collapsed and filtered. For each sample, productive Simpson clonality was calculated as the square root of Simpson's diversity index across productive rearrangements. Entries here come from immuneACCESS through TCRdb and include only in-frame sequences with V and J called. Some clones fail to appear in such tables; in the studies checked, an unresolved V gene covers under half of the shortfall, and the cause of the remainder is unknown. From that table come the V and J calls and clone size; the DNA was used to work out D and trimming. This sample holds approximately 190,000 clones; 80% to 85% were observed only once. The ten largest clones take up around 3.1% of the sample.

Relative to germline, V is missing 3 bases and J is missing 6 bases, with 4 bases of the junction outside any gene match. CDR1 and CDR2 are read off the germline V gene (reference sequence) as GTSNPN and SVGIG. The CDR3 goes from the cysteine to the phenylalanine over 13 residues. Only the CDR3 part of the read is kept: 39 bases, read in frame from the first base. This clone was seen ten or more times. Its antigen is still unknown. No much larger clone exists at a distance of one base, and base qualities are not known. What the study reported, not specific to this receptor: The amount of clinical and demographic metadata varied by source and participant and was provided uncurated.

Enrolling through a virtual design, the prospective study's participants ranged in age from roughly 18 to 90 years and lived across 20 to 25 United States geographic areas. To assign participants to cohorts, the prospective study relied on clinical history that participants themselves reported in a screening survey and a study questionnaire. A participant counted as exposed if, within 2 weeks of entering the study, that participant had been in contact with someone who had a PCR-confirmed or clinician-diagnosed COVID-19 case. In the prospective study, whole blood, serum and a nasopharyngeal or oropharyngeal swab were collected from each participant by mobile phlebotomists. Additional blood draws and questionnaires over an approximately two-month period could optionally be provided by prospective study participants. Before DNA extraction, prospective study blood samples were shipped either frozen or at room temperature.

The chain is encoded by TRBV30 joined to TRBJ2-2, with 7 bases matching TRBD1. This clonotype was sampled from a woman in her twenties or thirties who had been exposed to COVID-19. The sequenced material came from PBMCs or T cells enriched from blood (not recorded which). The DNA is TGTGCCTGGAGATTAGGGGGCCCCGGGGAGCTGTTTTTT. Translated, this gives CAWRLGGPGELFF.